Listed below are T cell receptor beta chains from one sample, sequenced in a study of cytomegalovirus exposure and HLA in healthy donors. Data came from immunoSEQ multiplex PCR; TCRdb stores just in-frame clones and leaves some out. The data contain 160,000 or so clones, more than 65% of them singletons. The specimen sequenced was PBMCs. These receptors all stem from a man aged 18-30 years in good health and CMV-seropositive. Each CDR3 is given with its conserved first and last residue. A D gene is named only where the DNA matches it firmly. Size values are once, few and many counts, or a class for expanded clones, and some rows have none.

>.|.|TRBJ1-1|TRBV7-9
CSSSPPAGLTFF
TGTTCCAGCAGTCCCCCAGCGGGTTTGACTTTCTTT
>TRBD1|few|TRBJ1-1|TRBV4-1
CASSHRGQMNTEAFF
TGCGCCAGCAGCCACAGGGGACAGATGAACACTGAAGCTTTCTTT
>.|many|TRBJ1-6|TRBV5-1
CASSLGQGPDNSPLHF
TGCGCCAGCAGCTTGGGTCAGGGGCCCGATAATTCACCCCTCCACTTT
>TRBD2|few|TRBJ2-1|TRBV5-1
CASSLAGVAEQFF
TGCGCCAGCAGCCTAGCGGGAGTGGCTGAGCAGTTCTTC
>.|once|TRBJ1-6|TRBV6-1
CASSEARRSPLHF
TGTGCCAGCAGTGAAGCGCGGCGTTCACCCCTCCACTTT
>TRBD1|few|TRBJ1-2|TRBV19
CASSIGGTGSKEGGYTF
TGTGCCAGTAGTATAGGTGGGACAGGGAGCAAAGAAGGCGGCTACACCTTC
>.|.|TRBJ1-1|TRBV7-2
CASSFGRNTEAFF
TGTGCCAGCAGCTTTGGGCGGAACACTGAAGCTTTCTTT
>.|.|TRBJ2-3|TRBV5-1
CASSLGRRGEGTQYF
TGCGCCAGCAGCTTGGGTCGTCGGGGAGAAGGAACGCAGTATTTT
>TRBD2|.|TRBJ2-3|TRBV29-1
CSAAGEGTDTQYF
TGCAGCGCAGCGGGAGAGGGCACAGATACGCAGTATTTT
>.|.|TRBJ1-2|TRBV20-1
CSGIGYGYTF
TGCAGTGGTATCGGTTATGGCTACACCTTC
>.|.|TRBJ1-4|TRBV30
CAWSSSGFNEKLFF
TGTGCCTGGAGTAGCAGCGGATTTAATGAAAAACTGTTTTTT
>TRBD1|.|TRBJ1-1|TRBV27
CASSSAQGEAEAFF
TGTGCCAGCAGTTCGGCCCAGGGGGAGGCTGAAGCTTTCTTT
>TRBD1|.|TRBJ1-5|TRBV10-2
CASRTGLGPQHF
TGCGCCAGCCGGACAGGGCTTGGGCCCCAGCATTTT
>.|.|TRBJ1-3|TRBV6-5
CASTMTANSGNTIYF
TGTGCCAGCACTATGACAGCCAACTCTGGAAACACCATATATTTT
>.|.|TRBJ2-2|TRBV10-3
CAISGEGAGELFF
TGTGCCATCAGTGGGGAGGGGGCCGGGGAGCTGTTTTTT
>.|few|TRBJ2-3|TRBV19
CASSAYRGTDTQYF
TGTGCCAGTAGTGCTTACAGGGGCACAGATACGCAGTATTTT
>.|.|TRBJ2-5|TRBV29-1
CSVSARSGETQYF
TGCAGCGTTTCGGCTAGATCGGGAGAGACCCAGTACTTC
>.|.|TRBJ2-3|TRBV11-2
CASSLGQLTDTQYF
TGTGCCAGCAGCCTCGGACAGCTCACAGATACGCAGTATTTT
>.|.|TRBJ2-3|TRBV29-1
CSVEVKRVGTDTQYF
TGCAGCGTTGAAGTTAAGCGTGTGGGCACAGATACGCAGTATTTT
>TRBD2|.|TRBJ2-3|TRBV5-8
CASSLGLSGLAGTDTQYF
TGTGCCAGCAGCTTGGGGCTTTCGGGACTAGCGGGAACAGATACGCAGTATTTT
>.|once|TRBJ1-5|TRBV4-1
CASSQDQGQPQHF
TGCGCCAGCAGCCAAGATCAGGGTCAGCCCCAGCATTTT
>TRBD1|.|TRBJ1-5|TRBV6-1
CATFDRGMGQPQHF
TGTGCCACCTTTGACAGGGGAATGGGGCAGCCCCAGCATTTT
>.|.|TRBJ2-5|TRBV2
CASSFPGLQNKETQYF
TGTGCCAGCAGTTTTCCGGGACTGCAGAATAAAGAGACCCAGTACTTC
>TRBD1|.|TRBJ1-2|TRBV6-5
CASSYFPDRVVGYTF
TGTGCCAGCAGTTACTTTCCTGACAGGGTGGTGGGCTACACCTTC
>.|few|TRBJ2-3|TRBV11-1
CASSSSADTQYF
TGTGCCAGCAGCTCTAGCGCGGATACGCAGTATTTT
>TRBD1|.|TRBJ1-4|TRBV29-1
CSARTGDEKLFF
TGCAGCGCCCGGACAGGGGATGAAAAACTGTTTTTT
>.|.|TRBJ1-1|TRBV6-1
CASFPTENTEAFF
TGTGCCAGCTTCCCCACAGAGAACACTGAAGCTTTCTTT
>TRBD1|.|TRBJ2-2|TRBV27
CASSYGQGATGELFF
TGTGCCAGCAGTTACGGACAGGGGGCGACCGGGGAGCTGTTTTTT
>TRBD2|.|TRBJ2-3|TRBV10-3
CAISPTGGLRTSGGTDTQYF
TGTGCCATCAGCCCTACGGGGGGATTACGGACTAGCGGGGGCACAGATACGCAGTATTTT
>TRBD1|.|TRBJ1-2|TRBV6-1
CASSEGQVKGYTF
TGTGCCAGCAGTGAGGGACAGGTTAAGGGCTACACCTTC
>TRBD2|.|TRBJ2-5|TRBV2
CASSVGGGRGETQYF
TGTGCCAGCAGTGTGGGGGGGGGACGAGGGGAGACCCAGTACTTC